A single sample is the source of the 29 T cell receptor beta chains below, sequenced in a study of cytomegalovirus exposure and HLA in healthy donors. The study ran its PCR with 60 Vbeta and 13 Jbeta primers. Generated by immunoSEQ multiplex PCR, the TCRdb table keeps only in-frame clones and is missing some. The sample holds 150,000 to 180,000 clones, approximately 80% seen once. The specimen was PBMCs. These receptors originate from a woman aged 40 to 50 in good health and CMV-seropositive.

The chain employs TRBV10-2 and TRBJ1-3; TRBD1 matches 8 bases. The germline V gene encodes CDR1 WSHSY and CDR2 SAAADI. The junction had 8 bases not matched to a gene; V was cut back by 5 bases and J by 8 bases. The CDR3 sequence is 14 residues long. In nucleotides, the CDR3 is TGCGCCAGCAGTTATCAGGGGGCCGCGTACACCATATATTTT. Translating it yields CASSYQGAAYTIYF.

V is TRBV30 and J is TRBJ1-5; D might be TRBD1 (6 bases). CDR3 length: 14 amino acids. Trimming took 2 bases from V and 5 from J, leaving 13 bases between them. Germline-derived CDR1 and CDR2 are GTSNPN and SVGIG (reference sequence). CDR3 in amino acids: CAWSSQGTYQPQHF. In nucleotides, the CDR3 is TGTGCCTGGAGTTCCCAGGGGACATATCAGCCCCAGCATTTT.

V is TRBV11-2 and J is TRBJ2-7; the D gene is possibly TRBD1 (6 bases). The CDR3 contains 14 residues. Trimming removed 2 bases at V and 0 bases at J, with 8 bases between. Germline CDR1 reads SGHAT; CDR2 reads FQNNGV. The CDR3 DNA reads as TGTGCCAGCAGCTTATACAGGGCCTCCTACGAGCAGTACTTC. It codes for CASSLYRASYEQYF. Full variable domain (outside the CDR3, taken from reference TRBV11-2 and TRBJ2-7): EAGVAQSPRYKIIEKRQSVAFWCNPISGHATLYWYQQILGQGPKLLIQFQNNGVVDDSQLPKDRFSAERLKGVDSTLKIQPAKLEDSAVYLCASSLYRASYEQYFGPGTRLTVT.

CDR3 sequence: CASSPLSGRRQETQYF. The CDR3 DNA reads as TGTGCCAGCAGCCCACTTAGCGGGAGGAGGCAAGAGACCCAGTACTTC. The V and J genes are TRBV9 and TRBJ2-5; TRBD2 matches at 10 bases. The CDR3 sequence is 16 residues long. Germline V lookup: CDR1 SGDLS, CDR2 YYNGEE. V lost 4 bases, J lost 2 bases, and 8 bases stayed unmatched.

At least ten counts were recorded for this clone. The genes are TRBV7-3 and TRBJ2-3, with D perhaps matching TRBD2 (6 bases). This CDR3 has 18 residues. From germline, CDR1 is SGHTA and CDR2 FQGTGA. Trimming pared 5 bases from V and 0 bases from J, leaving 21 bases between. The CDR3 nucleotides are TGTGCCAGCAGCACATTCCGCGGGGACCACCCCAGCACAGATACGCAGTATTTT. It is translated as CASSTFRGDHPSTDTQYF.

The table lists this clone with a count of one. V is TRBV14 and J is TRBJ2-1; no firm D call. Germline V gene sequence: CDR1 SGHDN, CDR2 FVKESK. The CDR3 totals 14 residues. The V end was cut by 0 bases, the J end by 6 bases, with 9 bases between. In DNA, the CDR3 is TGTGCCAGCAGCCAAGAGTACGCCAGCAATGAGCAGTTCTTC. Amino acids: CASSQEYASNEQFF.

This CDR3 reads CASSVTYWTGTTGELFF. CDR3 bases: TGTGCCAGTAGTGTCACTTACTGGACAGGGACTACCGGGGAGCTGTTTTTT. The chain has TRBV19 and TRBJ2-2; 8 nucleotides align to TRBD1. The CDR3 is 17 amino acids. The V segment lost 5 bases and the J segment 5 bases; nucleotides outside the gene matches: 13. CDR1 LNHDA and CDR2 SQIVND come from the germline V gene (reference sequence).

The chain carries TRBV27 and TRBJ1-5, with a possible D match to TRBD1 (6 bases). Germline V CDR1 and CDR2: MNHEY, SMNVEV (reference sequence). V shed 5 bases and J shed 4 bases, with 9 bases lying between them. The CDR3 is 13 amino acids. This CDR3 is CASSGQGNQPQHF. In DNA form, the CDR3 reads TGTGCCAGCAGTGGCCAGGGGAATCAGCCCCAGCATTTT.

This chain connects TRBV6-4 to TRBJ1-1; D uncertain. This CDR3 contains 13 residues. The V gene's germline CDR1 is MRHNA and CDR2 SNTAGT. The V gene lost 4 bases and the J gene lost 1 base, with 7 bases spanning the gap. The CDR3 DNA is TGTGCCAGCAGTGTTGGCTCGAACACTGAAGCTTTCTTT. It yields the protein CASSVGSNTEAFF.

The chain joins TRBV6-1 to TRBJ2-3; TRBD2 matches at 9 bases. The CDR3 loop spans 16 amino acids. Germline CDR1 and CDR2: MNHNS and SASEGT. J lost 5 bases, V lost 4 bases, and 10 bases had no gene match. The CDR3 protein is CASSVRGGRGGDTQYF. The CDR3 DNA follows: TGTGCCAGCAGTGTTCGTGGCGGGAGGGGGGGAGATACGCAGTATTTT.

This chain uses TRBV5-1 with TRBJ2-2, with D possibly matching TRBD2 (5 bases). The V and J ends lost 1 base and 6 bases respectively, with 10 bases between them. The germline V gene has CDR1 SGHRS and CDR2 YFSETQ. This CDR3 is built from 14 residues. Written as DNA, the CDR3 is TGCGCCAGCAGCTTGTCGGACTCGGCCGGGGAGCTGTTTTTT. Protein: CASSLSDSAGELFF. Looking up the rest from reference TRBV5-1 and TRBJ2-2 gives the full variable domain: KAGVTQTPRYLIKTRGQQVTLSCSPISGHRSVSWYQQTPGQGLQFLFEYFSETQRNKGNFPGRFSGRQFSNSRSEMNVSTLELGDSALYLCASSLSDSAGELFFGEGSRLTVL.

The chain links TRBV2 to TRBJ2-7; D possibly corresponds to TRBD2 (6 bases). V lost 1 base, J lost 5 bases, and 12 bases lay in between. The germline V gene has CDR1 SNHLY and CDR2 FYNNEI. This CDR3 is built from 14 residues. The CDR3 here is CASSEEVWGDEQYF. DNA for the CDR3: TGTGCCAGCAGTGAAGAGGTGTGGGGGGACGAGCAGTACTTC.

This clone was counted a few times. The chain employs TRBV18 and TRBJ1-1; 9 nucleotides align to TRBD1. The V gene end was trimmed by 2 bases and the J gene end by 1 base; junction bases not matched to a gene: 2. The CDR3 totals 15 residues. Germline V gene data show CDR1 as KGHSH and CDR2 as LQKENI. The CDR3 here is CASSPTGQGNTEAFF. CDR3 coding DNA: TGTGCCAGCTCACCAACGGGACAGGGGAACACTGAAGCTTTCTTT.

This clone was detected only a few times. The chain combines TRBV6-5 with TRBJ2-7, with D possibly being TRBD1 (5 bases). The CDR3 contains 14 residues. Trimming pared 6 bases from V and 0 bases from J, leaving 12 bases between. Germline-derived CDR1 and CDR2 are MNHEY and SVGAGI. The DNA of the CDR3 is TGTGCCAGCAGACCCTCGGACAACTCCTACGAGCAGTACTTC. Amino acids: CASRPSDNSYEQYF.

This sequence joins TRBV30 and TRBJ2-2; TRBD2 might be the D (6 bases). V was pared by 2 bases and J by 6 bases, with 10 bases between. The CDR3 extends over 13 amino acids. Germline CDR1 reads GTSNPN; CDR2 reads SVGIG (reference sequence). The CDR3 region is CAWSLERAGELFF. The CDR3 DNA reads TGTGCCTGGAGTTTGGAGCGGGCCGGGGAGCTGTTTTTT.

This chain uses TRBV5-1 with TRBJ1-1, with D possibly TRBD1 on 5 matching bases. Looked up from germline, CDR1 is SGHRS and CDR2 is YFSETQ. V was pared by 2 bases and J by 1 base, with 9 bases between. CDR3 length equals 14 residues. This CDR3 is CASSFRTGNTEAFF. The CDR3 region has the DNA TGCGCCAGCAGCTTTAGAACAGGGAACACTGAAGCTTTCTTT.

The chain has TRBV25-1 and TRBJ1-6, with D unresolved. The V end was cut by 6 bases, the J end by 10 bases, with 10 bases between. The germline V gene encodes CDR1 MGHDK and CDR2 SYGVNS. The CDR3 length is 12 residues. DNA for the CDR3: TGTGCCAGCAGGAGGGAAGCGTCACCCCTCCACTTT. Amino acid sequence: CASRREASPLHF.

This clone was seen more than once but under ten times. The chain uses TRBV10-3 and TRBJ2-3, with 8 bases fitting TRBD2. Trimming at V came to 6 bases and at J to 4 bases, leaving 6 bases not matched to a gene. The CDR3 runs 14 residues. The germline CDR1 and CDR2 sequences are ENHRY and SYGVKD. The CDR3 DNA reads TGTGCCATCAGCACAGCGGGAGATCCAGATACGCAGTATTTT. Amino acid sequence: CAISTAGDPDTQYF.

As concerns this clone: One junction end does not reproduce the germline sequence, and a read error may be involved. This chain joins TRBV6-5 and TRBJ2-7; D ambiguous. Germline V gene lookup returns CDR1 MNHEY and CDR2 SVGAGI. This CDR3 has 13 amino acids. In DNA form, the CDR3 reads TGTGCCAGCACCCCCAGGTCCTCCCACGAGCAGTACTTC. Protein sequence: CASTPRSSHEQYF.

DNA for the CDR3: TGTGCCTGGGAGGGGACTAGCGGAGCCTACGAGCAGTACTTC. Protein sequence: CAWEGTSGAYEQYF. This rearrangement joins TRBV30 to TRBJ2-5, with 11 bases that match TRBD2. The last part of the DNA fits TRBJ2-7 better; the J call may be wrong. This CDR3 is 14 amino acids long. In germline, CDR1 is GTSNPN, CDR2 SVGIG (reference sequence).

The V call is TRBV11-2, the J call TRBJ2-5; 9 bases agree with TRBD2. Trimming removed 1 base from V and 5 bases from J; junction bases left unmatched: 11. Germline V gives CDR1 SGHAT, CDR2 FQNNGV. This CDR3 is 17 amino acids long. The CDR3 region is CASSLGGGGLAHETQYF. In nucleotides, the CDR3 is TGTGCCAGCAGCTTAGGAGGGGGGGGACTAGCCCACGAGACCCAGTACTTC.

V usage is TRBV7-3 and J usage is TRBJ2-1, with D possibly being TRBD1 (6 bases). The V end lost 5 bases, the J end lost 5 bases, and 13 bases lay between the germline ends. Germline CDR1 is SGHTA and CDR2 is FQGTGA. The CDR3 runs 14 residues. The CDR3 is CASSKVGANNEQFF. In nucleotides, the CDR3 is TGTGCCAGCAGCAAAGTGGGGGCAAACAATGAGCAGTTCTTC.

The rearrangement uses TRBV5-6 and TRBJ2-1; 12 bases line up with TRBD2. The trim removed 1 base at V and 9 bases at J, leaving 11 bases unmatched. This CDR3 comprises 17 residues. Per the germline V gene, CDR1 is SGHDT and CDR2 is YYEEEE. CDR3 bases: TGTGCCAGCAGCTTGAGCCGACTAGCGGGAGAAGAGAGTGAGCAGTTCTTC. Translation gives CASSLSRLAGEESEQFF.

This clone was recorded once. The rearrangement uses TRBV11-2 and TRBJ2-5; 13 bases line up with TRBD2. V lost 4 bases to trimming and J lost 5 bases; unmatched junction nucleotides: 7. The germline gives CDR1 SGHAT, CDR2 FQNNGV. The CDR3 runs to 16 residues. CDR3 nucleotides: TGTGCCAGCAGCTCGGCGACTAGCGGGAGGTGGGAGACCCAGTACTTC. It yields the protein CASSSATSGRWETQYF.

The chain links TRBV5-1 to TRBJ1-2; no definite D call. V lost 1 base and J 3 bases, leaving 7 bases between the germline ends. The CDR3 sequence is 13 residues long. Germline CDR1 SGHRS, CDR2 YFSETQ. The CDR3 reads CASSLRQDYGYTF. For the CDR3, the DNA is TGCGCCAGCAGCTTGCGGCAGGACTATGGCTACACCTTC.

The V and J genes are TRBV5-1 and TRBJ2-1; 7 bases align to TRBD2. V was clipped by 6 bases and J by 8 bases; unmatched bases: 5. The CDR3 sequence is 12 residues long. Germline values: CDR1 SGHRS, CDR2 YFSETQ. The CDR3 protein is CASKSAGDEQFF. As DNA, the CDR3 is TGCGCCAGCAAATCCGCGGGGGATGAGCAGTTCTTC. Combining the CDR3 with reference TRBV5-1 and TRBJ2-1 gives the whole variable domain KAGVTQTPRYLIKTRGQQVTLSCSPISGHRSVSWYQQTPGQGLQFLFEYFSETQRNKGNFPGRFSGRQFSNSRSEMNVSTLELGDSALYLCASKSAGDEQFFGPGTRLTVL.

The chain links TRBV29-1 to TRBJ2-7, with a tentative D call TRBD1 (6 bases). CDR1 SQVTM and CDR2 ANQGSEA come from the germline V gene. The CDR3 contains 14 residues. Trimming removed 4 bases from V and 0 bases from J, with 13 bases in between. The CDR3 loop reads CSVARGLHSYEQYF. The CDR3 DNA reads TGCAGCGTTGCCAGGGGTCTCCACTCCTACGAGCAGTACTTC.

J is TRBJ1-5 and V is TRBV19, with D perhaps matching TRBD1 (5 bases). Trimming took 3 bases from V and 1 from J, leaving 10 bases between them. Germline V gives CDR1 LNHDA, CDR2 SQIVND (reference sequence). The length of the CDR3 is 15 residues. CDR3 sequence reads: CASSIQGASNQPQHF. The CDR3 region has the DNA TGTGCCAGTAGTATCCAGGGTGCGAGCAATCAGCCCCAGCATTTT.

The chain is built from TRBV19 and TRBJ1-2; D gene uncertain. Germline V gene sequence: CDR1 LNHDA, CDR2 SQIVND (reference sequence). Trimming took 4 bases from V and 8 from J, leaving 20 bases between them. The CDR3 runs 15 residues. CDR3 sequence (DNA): TGTGCCAGTAGTACCCCCCAGGACTCTCCGAGGGGCTACACCTTC. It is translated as CASSTPQDSPRGYTF.